The 26 T cell receptor beta chains below come from one sample, sequenced in a study of CD4 T cells in relation to SARS-CoV-2 and coronaviruses. Clones were sequenced by immunoSEQ multiplex PCR, and TCRdb holds only the in-frame ones, with some missing. The sample has approximately 43,000 clones, 84% seen once; the top ten hold around 1.3%. The antigens these receptors bind are not known. The sample was naive CD4+ T cells from PBMCs, cultured in vitro. The sample's subset: naive CD4+ T cells isolated by negative enrichment. The receptor source for this set is an adult with COVID-19.

The chain combines TRBV7-2 with TRBJ2-7; D is undetermined. The CDR3 is made up of 11 amino acids. V lost 6 bases and J lost 2, with 5 bases in between. Germline V gene sequence: CDR1 SGHTA, CDR2 FQGNSA. For the CDR3, the DNA is TGTGCCAGCAGTCGAACCTACGAGCAGTACTTC. Residues: CASSRTYEQYF.

V is TRBV14 and J is TRBJ1-2, with a weak D call TRBD1 (5 bases). Trimming stripped 1 base from V and 5 bases from J, with 20 bases between. Germline V gives CDR1 SGHDN, CDR2 FVKESK. The CDR3 sequence is 17 residues long. CDR3 nucleotide sequence: TGTGCCAGCAGCCAAGCAACGGGTGTTATCCGGGGGTATGGCTACACCTTC. Encoded protein: CASSQATGVIRGYGYTF. Full variable domain (rest looked up from reference TRBV14 and TRBJ1-2): EAGVTQFPSHSVIEKGQTVTLRCDPISGHDNLYWYRRVMGKEIKFLLHFVKESKQDESGMPNNRFLAERTGGTYSTLKVQPAELEDSGVYFCASSQATGVIRGYGYTFGSGTRLTVV.

The rearrangement links TRBV6-2 or TRBV6-3 to TRBJ2-5; unclear D gene. The ends were cut back, 2 bases at V and 3 bases at J, with 1 base in the middle. CDR3 size: 11 residues. Germline V lookup: CDR1 MNHEY, CDR2 SVGEGT. The CDR3 DNA reads as TGTGCCAGCAGTTACGAAGAGACCCAGTACTTC. Amino acids: CASSYEETQYF.

This clone was counted once. The chain combines TRBV7-2 with TRBJ1-6; D remains ambiguous. Germline values: CDR1 SGHTA, CDR2 FQGNSA. Trimming stripped 5 bases from V and 6 bases from J, with 14 bases between. The length of the CDR3 is 15 residues. CDR3 residues: CASSASRRSNSPLHF. The CDR3 bases are TGTGCCAGCAGCGCCAGTAGGAGAAGTAATTCACCCCTCCACTTT.

The genes are TRBV24-1 and TRBJ2-1, with 10 bases identical to TRBD2. After removal of 4 bases from V and 7 bases from J, the junction contained 9 bases not matched to a gene. Germline-derived CDR1 and CDR2 are KGHDR and SFDVKD. The CDR3 consists of 16 residues. The DNA for the CDR3 is TGTGCCACCAGTGACCCCATAGCGGGAGGAAGGAATGAGCAGTTCTTC. This translates into CATSDPIAGGRNEQFF.

V gene TRBV30 combines with J gene TRBJ1-6; the D is unclear. Looked up from germline, CDR1 is GTSNPN and CDR2 is SVGIG (reference sequence). Trimming cost V 3 bases and J 9 bases, with 21 bases left between them. The CDR3 covers 16 residues. The CDR3 coding sequence is TGTGCCTGGAGGAGGGAGGGAGCCCCCTTGAGTTCACCCCTCCACTTT. Translation: CAWRREGAPLSSPLHF. Full variable domain (outside the CDR3, taken from reference TRBV30 and TRBJ1-6): SQTIHQWPATLVQPVGSPLSLECTVEGTSNPNLYWYRQAAGRGLQLLFYSVGIGQISSEVPQNLSASRPQDRQFILSSKKLLLSDSGFYLCAWRREGAPLSSPLHFGNGTRLTVT.

The chain joins TRBV18 to TRBJ1-1, with D unclear. The CDR3 length is 13 residues. Germline CDR1 is KGHSH and CDR2 is LQKENI. With 0 bases removed from V and 6 bases from J, the gap between germline ends came to 8 bases. CDR3 DNA: TGTGCCAGCTCACCACCGAGCGTCCCTGAAGCTTTCTTT. Its translation is CASSPPSVPEAFF.

In DNA form, the CDR3 reads TGTGCCAGCAGCTTGGATCAGACCTACGAGCAGTACTTC. Translated, it gives CASSLDQTYEQYF. This rearrangement joins TRBV5-8 to TRBJ2-7; D gene ambiguous. Germline CDR1 and CDR2: SGHTS and YDEGEE. The CDR3 is made up of 13 amino acids. V lost 0 bases, J lost 2 bases, and 6 bases lay in between.

This clone was seen only a few times. V and J are TRBV9 and TRBJ2-1; 8 nucleotides match TRBD2. The CDR3 has 17 amino acids. Unmatched junction bases numbered 13, after V lost 0 bases and J lost 8 bases. Germline V lookup: CDR1 SGDLS, CDR2 YYNGEE. The CDR3 coding sequence is TGTGCCAGCAGCGTAGCCCCCCGGGGTAGCGGGATCGATGAGCAGTTCTTC. Its protein product is CASSVAPRGSGIDEQFF.

The chain employs TRBV5-1 and TRBJ2-7, with D maybe TRBD2 (5 bases). This CDR3 region has 13 residues. CDR1 is SGHRS and CDR2 is YFSETQ in the germline V gene. The V gene lost 0 bases and the J gene lost 9 bases, with 13 bases spanning the gap. The CDR3 nucleotides are TGCGCCAGCAGCTTGGGTTCAGGAGGTGGGCAGTACTTC. Translated: CASSLGSGGGQYF.

CDR3 DNA sequence: TGTGCTAGTACGGGCCTCTCCTACGAGCAGTACTTC. It encodes CASTGLSYEQYF. The gene calls are TRBV28 and TRBJ2-7; unclear D gene. The CDR3 is 12 amino acids. From germline, CDR1 is MDHEN and CDR2 SYDVKM.

The chain combines TRBV6-5 with TRBJ2-3; 7 positions agree with TRBD2. J gave up 4 bases and V 7 bases, and 11 bases lay outside the gene matches. CDR1 and CDR2 from the germline V gene are MNHEY and SVGAGI. The CDR3 is 15 residues long. The CDR3 coding sequence is TGTGCCAGCATTGCCTCCGGGGGAGGGGCAGATACGCAGTATTTT. Protein product: CASIASGGGADTQYF.

The CDR3 is CASRSGSPRGTYEQYF. The CDR3 DNA is TGCGCCAGCAGGTCCGGGTCCCCGAGGGGGACCTACGAGCAGTACTTC. The genes are TRBV5-1 and TRBJ2-7; TRBD1 might be the D (6 bases). The ends were cut back, 5 bases at V and 2 bases at J, with 20 bases in the middle. The length of the CDR3 is 16 residues. Germline V gene lookup returns CDR1 SGHRS and CDR2 YFSETQ.

The rearrangement uses TRBV7-2 and TRBJ2-3; 9 bases match TRBD2. V lost 5 bases to trimming and J lost 4 bases; unmatched junction nucleotides: 10. CDR1 and CDR2 (germline): SGHTA, FQGNSA. This CDR3 has 16 amino acids. The DNA of the CDR3 is TGTGCCAGCAGCGTGACTAGCGGTTCGGGCGCAGATACGCAGTATTTT. Translated, it gives CASSVTSGSGADTQYF.

This chain connects TRBV6-5 to TRBJ1-2; perhaps TRBD1 as D (5 bases). The CDR3 is 13 residues long. Trimming shortened V by 4 bases and J by 5 bases, and 11 bases separated the two germline ends. The germline V gene has CDR1 MNHEY and CDR2 SVGAGI. CDR3 in DNA: TGTGCCAGCAGTTTTAGGGACGGATATGGCTACACCTTC. This codes for CASSFRDGYGYTF.

The chain links TRBV28 to TRBJ2-1, with TRBD2 matching over 10 bases. This CDR3 spans 15 amino acids. Germline V CDR1 and CDR2: MDHEN, SYDVKM. The junction had 4 bases not matched to a gene; V was cut back by 7 bases and J by 1 base. CDR3 nucleotides: TGTGCCAGCACCTCTAGCGGGGGTTCCTACAATGAGCAGTTCTTC. Translation: CASTSSGGSYNEQFF.

V usage is TRBV9 and J usage is TRBJ2-3, with TRBD2 matching over 7 bases. The V segment lost 0 bases and the J segment 2 bases; nucleotides outside the gene matches: 9. The CDR3 is 17 amino acids. From germline, CDR1 is SGDLS and CDR2 YYNGEE. The CDR3 coding sequence is TGTGCCAGCAGCGTAGGACCCAGCGGGACGTTCACAGATACGCAGTATTTT. Amino acids: CASSVGPSGTFTDTQYF.

The V gene is TRBV5-1, the J gene TRBJ1-2; D not certain. This CDR3 region has 14 residues. Germline V gene data show CDR1 as SGHRS and CDR2 as YFSETQ. V shed 0 bases and J shed 1 base, with 7 bases lying between them. The CDR3 sequence: CASSLGTDNYGYTF. In DNA, the CDR3 is TGCGCCAGCAGCTTGGGTACAGATAACTATGGCTACACCTTC. The full variable domain, with the rest looked up from reference TRBV5-1 and TRBJ1-2, is KAGVTQTPRYLIKTRGQQVTLSCSPISGHRSVSWYQQTPGQGLQFLFEYFSETQRNKGNFPGRFSGRQFSNSRSEMNVSTLELGDSALYLCASSLGTDNYGYTFGSGTRLTVV.

In its sample, this clone was seen once. The gene calls are TRBV3-1 (or the pseudogene TRBV3-2) and TRBJ2-6, with TRBD2 matching 7 bases. Germline CDR1 is LGHDT and CDR2 is YNNKEL (reference sequence). The CDR3 has 15 residues. Trimming at V came to 2 bases and at J to 4 bases, leaving 2 bases not matched to a gene. The CDR3 reads CASSQTSDGANVLTF. The DNA for the CDR3 is TGTGCCAGCAGCCAAACTAGCGACGGGGCCAACGTCCTGACTTTC.

The table lists this clone with a few counts. This sequence joins TRBV3-1 (or the pseudogene TRBV3-2) and TRBJ2-1, with 8 nucleotides matching TRBD2. Germline loops: CDR1 LGHDT, CDR2 YNNKEL (reference sequence). This CDR3 region has 13 residues. The V segment lost 5 bases and the J segment 9 bases; nucleotides outside the gene matches: 6. The CDR3 protein is CASSFTSGIEQFF. The CDR3, as DNA: TGTGCCAGCAGCTTCACTAGCGGAATTGAGCAGTTCTTC.

This clone has only one observation. CDR3 amino acids: CATKPLGGTQETQYF. The CDR3 DNA sequence: TGTGCCACAAAACCCCTTGGGGGGACCCAAGAGACCCAGTACTTC. V and J are TRBV6-5 and TRBJ2-5, with D possibly being TRBD2 (6 bases). CDR1 is MNHEY and CDR2 is SVGAGI in the germline V gene. V was trimmed by 10 bases and J by 1 base, leaving 19 bases between them. The CDR3 extends over 15 amino acids.

The chain is built from TRBV9 and TRBJ2-7, with no clear D. This CDR3 comprises 14 residues. Germline V lookup: CDR1 SGDLS, CDR2 YYNGEE. Between the trimmed V and J ends, which lost 0 bases and 4 bases, there was a span of 11 bases. CDR3 sequence (DNA): TGTGCCAGCAGCGTAGTAGGGAATGGTTACGAGCAGTACTTC. This sequence encodes CASSVVGNGYEQYF.

CDR3: CASSFYKPTGANQPQHF. As DNA, the CDR3 is TGTGCCAGCAGTTTCTACAAGCCTACAGGTGCGAATCAGCCCCAGCATTTT. The chain joins TRBV27 to TRBJ1-5; D may be TRBD1 (5 bases). There are 17 residues in the CDR3. Trimming took off 3 bases at V and 4 bases at J, with 19 bases between the two ends. Germline V lookup: CDR1 MNHEY, CDR2 SMNVEV (reference sequence).

In its sample, this clone was seen a few times. This rearrangement joins TRBV12-3 or TRBV12-4 to TRBJ1-5; D not resolved. The V gene lost 6 bases and the J gene lost 2 bases, with 8 bases spanning the gap. This CDR3 region has 13 residues. The CDR3 spells CASRLLGNQPQHF. CDR3 in DNA: TGTGCCAGCAGGTTATTAGGCAATCAGCCCCAGCATTTT.

The chain is built from TRBV7-9 and TRBJ1-1; 9 bases are shared with TRBD1. Germline loops: CDR1 SEHNR, CDR2 FQNEAQ (reference sequence). CDR3 length: 13 residues. The J segment lost 5 bases and the V segment lost 5 bases, leaving 3 bases of the junction unmatched. The CDR3 nucleotides read TGTGCCAGCAGCAGGACAGGGGAAACTGAAGCTTTCTTT. It yields the protein CASSRTGETEAFF.

This chain joins TRBV11-2 and TRBJ2-7; tentatively, D is TRBD1 (5 bases). The CDR3 has 15 residues. Trimming took 0 bases from V and 5 from J, leaving 14 bases between them. CDR1 is SGHAT and CDR2 is FQNNGV in the germline V gene. In DNA form, the CDR3 reads TGTGCCAGCAGCTTAGAACCCCAGGGTCGGGACGAGCAGTACTTC. It translates to CASSLEPQGRDEQYF.